The T cell receptor (beta chain) described here comes from a study of blood T cells in healthy people across ages. This clonotype was recorded many times. Its cognate antigen is unknown. Donation came from healthy Caucasian individuals in Russia who were aged about 6 to 95. Primed by a sample-barcoded 5' primer and a J-beta primer mix, a second PCR proceeded for about 6 to 11 cycles. One entry per CDR3 protein results from TCRdb running MiXCR on the 5' RACE reads. The table has hundreds of thousands of distinct CDR3 sequences, about 30% seen once. V was trimmed by 1 base and J by 4 bases, leaving 4 bases between them. Germline CDR1 reads SQVTM; CDR2 reads ANQGSEA. The CDR3 runs to 11 residues. Study-wide results and limits: Higher naive T cell percentage went strongly together with higher TCR beta diversity.

This rearrangement joins TRBV29-1 to TRBJ1-2, with no clear D. Material: blood. The source of this sequence is a woman older than 75 in good health. CDR3 nucleotides: TGCAGCGTTGAAGCCGTCTATGGCTACACCTTC. This translates into CSVEAVYGYTF.